What follows are 27 T cell receptor beta chains derived from one specimen sequenced in a study of T-cell reconstitution after alpha-beta-depleted transplantation in children. Preparation of the TCRbeta library involved a method that used unique molecular identifiers. TCRdb reprocessed the PCR reads via MiXCR and lists one record per CDR3 protein. The data show roughly 100,000 distinct CDR3 sequences, over 6% seen once. Sequenced material: PBMCs, taken before TCRalphabeta/CD19-depleted stem cell transplant. All receptors come from a boy aged 2 to 9 with acute lymphoblastic leukemia, due to receive a stem cell transplant.

This clonotype appeared many times. The chain carries TRBV3-1 and TRBJ2-1, with D hard to call. The germline CDR1 and CDR2 sequences are LGHDT and YNNKEL (reference sequence). This CDR3 comprises 13 residues. Trimming pared 0 bases from V and 12 bases from J, leaving 12 bases between. CDR3 amino acids: CASSQDARSWQFF. CDR3 DNA: TGTGCCAGCAGCCAAGATGCGCGGTCGTGGCAGTTCTTC.

The sample holds a few counts of this clonotype. CDR3 sequence reads: CASSLRGGQGANTEAFF. CDR3 sequence (DNA): TGCGCCAGCAGCTTGAGGGGTGGTCAGGGGGCGAATACTGAAGCTTTCTTT. The chain has TRBV5-1 and TRBJ1-1; 8 bases fit TRBD1. Per germline, CDR1 SGHRS and CDR2 YFSETQ. Trimming cost V 1 base and J 5 bases; bases outside gene matches: 13. The CDR3 runs 17 residues.

This clonotype came up many times. The chain is built from TRBV6-1 and TRBJ2-2; D is undetermined. Germline V gene sequence: CDR1 MNHNS, CDR2 SASEGT. CDR3 length equals 11 residues. V was pared by 11 bases and J by 6 bases, with 10 bases between. The CDR3 nucleotides read TGTGCCCTTAGGAGCGCCGGGGAGCTGTTTTTT. This codes for CALRSAGELFF.

The J gene is TRBJ2-1, the V gene TRBV7-8; TRBD2 is a possible D gene (6 bases). Trimming removed 3 bases from V and 0 bases from J, with 9 bases in between. This CDR3 comprises 15 residues. In germline, CDR1 is SGHVS, CDR2 FQNEAQ. Written as DNA, the CDR3 is TGTGCCAGCAGCTTTACGGGGGTCTCCTACAATGAGCAGTTCTTC. This encodes CASSFTGVSYNEQFF.

This clonotype counts as medium-sized. The chain has TRBV5-1 and TRBJ2-3; 8 bases fit TRBD2. The J segment lost 1 base and the V segment lost 2 bases, leaving 3 bases of the junction unmatched. CDR1 SGHRS and CDR2 YFSETQ come from the germline V gene. The CDR3 is made up of 15 amino acids. The CDR3 DNA reads as TGCGCCAGCAGCTTTAGCGGGGTTGGCACAGATACGCAGTATTTT. This translates into CASSFSGVGTDTQYF.

Only one count was recorded for this clonotype. CDR3 sequence: CASRRDNYGYTF. CDR3 nucleotides: TGTGCCAGCAGGCGGGACAACTATGGCTACACCTTC. This chain connects TRBV2 to TRBJ1-2; the D gene is possibly TRBD1 (5 bases). The CDR3 consists of 12 residues. Germline V CDR1 and CDR2: SNHLY, FYNNEI. V was shortened by 6 bases and J by 2 bases, with 7 bases between the two germline ends.

This clonotype came up a few times. This chain links TRBV11-1 with TRBJ1-5; 8 bases agree with TRBD1. The CDR3 is made up of 18 amino acids. Trimming cost V 4 bases and J 0 bases; bases outside gene matches: 11. CDR1 SGHAT and CDR2 FQDESV come from the germline V gene (reference sequence). CDR3 loop: CASSSWTGSPYSNQPQHF. DNA for the CDR3: TGTGCCAGCAGCTCTTGGACAGGGAGCCCATATAGCAATCAGCCCCAGCATTTT.

The chain links TRBV20-1 to TRBJ2-3; 13 nucleotides line up with TRBD2. This CDR3 spans 15 amino acids. With 0 bases clipped from V and 4 bases from J, the junction kept 1 base outside the gene matches. CDR1 and CDR2 (germline): DFQATT, SNEGSKA (reference sequence). The DNA of the CDR3 is TGCAGTGCTAGAGAGGGGACTAGCGGGGCAGATACGCAGTATTTT. The encoded protein is CSAREGTSGADTQYF.

This clonotype has only a few counts. The V gene is TRBV4-2, the J gene TRBJ1-3; D uncertain. This CDR3 region has 14 residues. CDR1 and CDR2 from the germline V gene are LGHNA and YNFKEQ. The V and J ends lost 0 bases and 2 bases respectively, with 5 bases between them. The DNA for the CDR3 is TGTGCCAGCAGCCAAGATTTGGCTGGAAACACCATATATTTT. As protein: CASSQDLAGNTIYF.

This clonotype was counted many times. V is TRBV6-4 and J is TRBJ2-5; 11 nucleotides line up with TRBD2. CDR1 MRHNA and CDR2 SNTAGT come from the germline V gene. The trim removed 6 bases at V and 5 bases at J, leaving 8 bases unmatched. The CDR3 has 15 residues. In DNA form, the CDR3 reads TGTGCCAGCAGCCAACTAGCGGGGGAGTTGGAGACCCAGTACTTC. This translates into CASSQLAGELETQYF.

This clonotype has ten or more counts. The J gene is TRBJ2-3, the V gene TRBV4-3; maybe TRBD2 (6 bases). The CDR3 is made up of 14 amino acids. V lost 4 bases to trimming and J lost 6 bases, with 14 bases between them. Germline CDR1 reads LGHNA; CDR2 reads YSLEER. The CDR3 nucleotides are TGCGCCAGCAGCCCCCGGAGGGAAGGTGATACGCAGTATTTT. It yields the protein CASSPRREGDTQYF.

This clonotype has more than one count but fewer than ten. This chain links TRBV20-1 with TRBJ1-5; TRBD1 might be the D (5 bases). V lost 3 bases and J 0 bases, leaving 12 bases between the germline ends. The germline CDR1 and CDR2 sequences are DFQATT and SNEGSKA (reference sequence). The length of the CDR3 is 15 residues. The CDR3 DNA reads as TGCAGTGCTAGGGGAGGGACGGTTAGCAATCAGCCCCAGCATTTT. This encodes CSARGGTVSNQPQHF.

The rearrangement uses TRBV19 and TRBJ1-1; 8 bases agree with TRBD1. V lost 0 bases, J lost 1 base, and 1 base stayed unmatched. CDR1 is LNHDA and CDR2 is SQIVND in the germline V gene (reference sequence). The CDR3 totals 15 residues. The CDR3 DNA follows: TGTGCCAGTAGTATAGATGGGACAGGGAACACTGAAGCTTTCTTT. This translates into CASSIDGTGNTEAFF.

This clonotype appeared many times. CDR3 sequence: CASSSRTSGANIQYF. For the CDR3, the DNA is TGCGCCAGCAGCTCCCGGACTAGCGGGGCAAACATTCAGTACTTC. The chain links TRBV5-1 to TRBJ2-4, with TRBD2 matching 12 bases. The CDR3 has 15 residues. J gave up 6 bases and V 3 bases, and 4 bases lay outside the gene matches. Germline V lookup: CDR1 SGHRS, CDR2 YFSETQ.

This chain joins TRBV12-3 or TRBV12-4 and TRBJ1-5; tentative D call: TRBD1 (5 bases). The CDR3 totals 15 residues. The V and J ends lost 6 bases and 4 bases respectively, with 16 bases between them. The CDR3 sequence is CASSEAQGQNQPQHF. CDR3 in DNA: TGTGCCAGCAGCGAGGCCCAGGGCCAAAATCAGCCCCAGCATTTT.

This chain joins TRBV20-1 and TRBJ1-1, with D perhaps matching TRBD1 (5 bases). The germline gives CDR1 DFQATT, CDR2 SNEGSKA (reference sequence). Trimming left V 1 base short and J 4 bases short, with 31 bases between. The CDR3 runs to 20 residues. CDR3 DNA: TGCAGTGCTAGAGCCCAAGGGGTGTCGGCAGGGTGGGGGTTGGGCACTGAAGCTTTCTTT. Its translation: CSARAQGVSAGWGLGTEAFF.

This clonotype was picked up many times. The rearrangement links TRBV20-1 to TRBJ2-3; TRBD2 matches at 9 bases. With 6 bases clipped from V and 0 bases from J, the junction kept 10 bases outside the gene matches. The CDR3 totals 16 residues. Germline lookup yields CDR1 DFQATT and CDR2 SNEGSKA (reference sequence). The CDR3 DNA sequence: TGCAGTGCATCCCCAGCGGGGGGACCAAGCACAGATACGCAGTATTTT. Amino acid sequence: CSASPAGGPSTDTQYF.

V and J are TRBV7-2 and TRBJ2-7; the D gene is possibly TRBD2 (7 bases). Germline V gene lookup returns CDR1 SGHTA and CDR2 FQGNSA. Trimming cost V 8 bases and J 7 bases, with 18 bases left between them. This CDR3 region has 13 residues. The CDR3 region has the DNA TGTGCCAGCGGGAGGGGGACGGTGGGGGAGCAGTACTTC. Its translation is CASGRGTVGEQYF. Filled out from reference TRBV7-2 and TRBJ2-7, the complete variable domain reads GAGVSQSPSNKVTEKGKDVELRCDPISGHTALYWYRQSLGQGLEFLIYFQGNSAPDKSGLPSDRFSAERTGGSVSTLTIQRTQQEDSAVYLCASGRGTVGEQYFGPGTRLTVT.

V is TRBV19 and J is TRBJ2-1, with D possibly being TRBD2 (5 bases). Trimming removed 0 bases at V and 8 bases at J, with 14 bases between. The V gene's germline CDR1 is LNHDA and CDR2 SQIVND (reference sequence). This CDR3 comprises 15 residues. CDR3 in DNA: TGTGCCAGTAGTATAGAGGCTGTGTCTAGCCATGAGCAGTTCTTC. This sequence encodes CASSIEAVSSHEQFF. Full variable domain (remainder filled in from reference TRBV19 and TRBJ2-1): DGGITQSPKYLFRKEGQNVTLSCEQNLNHDAMYWYRQDPGQGLRLIYYSQIVNDFQKGDIAEGYSVSREKKESFPLTVTSAQKNPTAFYLCASSIEAVSSHEQFFGPGTRLTVL.

The chain joins TRBV12-3 or TRBV12-4 to TRBJ1-5, with D perhaps TRBD1 (6 bases). V shed 7 bases and J shed 2 bases, with 15 bases lying between them. This CDR3 has 15 amino acids. DNA of the CDR3: TGTGCCAGCAACGCCCCGGGACATCGCAATCAGCCCCAGCATTTT. Translation: CASNAPGHRNQPQHF.

This clonotype came up a few times. The CDR3 DNA sequence: TGTGCCAGCAGTCCGGACAGGGTTCAAACCCGAGGCTACACCTTC. It yields the protein CASSPDRVQTRGYTF. The V gene is TRBV12-3 or TRBV12-4, the J gene TRBJ1-2; 8 bases fit TRBD1. CDR3 size: 15 residues. V shed 5 bases and J 8 bases; nucleotides not matched to a gene: 13.

The rearrangement links TRBV18 to TRBJ1-1; 8 bases agree with TRBD1. Germline CDR1 KGHSH, CDR2 LQKENI. The length of the CDR3 is 15 residues. The V gene end was trimmed by 6 bases and the J gene end by 5 bases; junction bases not matched to a gene: 11. For the CDR3, the DNA is TGTGCCAGCTCCCTGTATACTACAGGGGGTACTGAAGCTTTCTTT. This translates into CASSLYTTGGTEAFF.

The chain combines TRBV2 with TRBJ2-1; 13 nucleotides align to TRBD2. Germline CDR1 reads SNHLY; CDR2 reads FYNNEI. This CDR3 contains 20 residues. V lost 6 bases, J lost 0 bases, and 14 bases stayed unmatched. This CDR3 is CASSLPPTSGGSRSYNEQFF. The CDR3 DNA sequence: TGTGCCAGCAGCCTACCTCCGACTAGCGGGGGGTCCCGCTCCTACAATGAGCAGTTCTTC.

This clonotype appeared many times. The chain has TRBV5-1 and TRBJ2-5, with 10 nucleotides matching TRBD1. Trimming took 3 bases from V and 4 from J; bases not matched to a gene: 0. CDR3 length: 13 residues. Germline V gene data show CDR1 as SGHRS and CDR2 as YFSETQ. The CDR3 region is CASSWTGGETQYF. The CDR3 region has the DNA TGCGCCAGCAGCTGGACAGGGGGAGAGACCCAGTACTTC.

The chain has TRBV5-4 and TRBJ2-3; TRBD1 matches 9 bases. CDR3 length: 14 residues. The V segment lost 0 bases and the J segment 6 bases; nucleotides outside the gene matches: 2. Germline lookup yields CDR1 SGHNT and CDR2 YYREEE (reference sequence). Here the CDR3 reads CASSLGQGEDTQYF. Here the CDR3 DNA reads TGTGCCAGCAGCTTGGGACAGGGGGAGGATACGCAGTATTTT.

There are a few counts of this clonotype. In DNA, the CDR3 is TGTGCCAGCAGTCAACCGACGGGGTGGCGTACTGAAGCTTTCTTT. Translation: CASSQPTGWRTEAFF. This chain connects TRBV2 to TRBJ1-1; D unresolved. V was clipped by 5 bases and J by 5 bases, with 18 bases between them. The germline V gene has CDR1 SNHLY and CDR2 FYNNEI. The CDR3 runs to 15 residues. The variable domain in full, completed from reference TRBV2 and TRBJ1-1, reads EPEVTQTPSHQVTQMGQEVILRCVPISNHLYFYWYRQILGQKVEFLVSFYNNEISEKSEIFDDQFSVERPDGSNFTLKIRSTKLEDSAMYFCASSQPTGWRTEAFFGQGTRLTVV.

This clonotype was seen many times. The rearrangement links TRBV27 to TRBJ2-7; D remains unclear. CDR3 size: 12 residues. The germline gives CDR1 MNHEY, CDR2 SMNVEV (reference sequence). V lost 4 bases, J lost 2 bases, and 6 bases lay in between. CDR3 in DNA: TGTGCCAGCAGTTCCTCGGCCTACGAGCAGTACTTC. It translates to CASSSSAYEQYF.